The next 24 T cell receptor beta chains were all read from a single sample in a study of blood T cell repertoires in COVID-19. Clones were read by immunoSEQ multiplex PCR, and TCRdb kept only the in-frame ones, dropping some. The top ten clones hold 1.1% of a sample with around 200,000 clones, around nine tenths of them seen once. The specimen sequenced was peripheral blood. Every receptor here comes from a man aged 25 to 45 with acute or convalescent COVID-19.

The chain couples TRBV5-5 to TRBJ2-2, with a possible D match to TRBD1 (5 bases). Germline CDR1 and CDR2: SGHKS and YYEKEE (reference sequence). CDR3 length: 16 amino acids. Trimming shortened V by 9 bases and J by 5 bases, and 23 bases separated the two germline ends. CDR3 DNA: TGTGCCACCCCAGGGCACCCCGAGCAAGAAACCGGGGAGCTGTTTTTT. Translating it yields CATPGHPEQETGELFF. Using reference TRBV5-5 and TRBJ2-2 for the parts outside the CDR3, the full variable domain is DAGVTQSPTHLIKTRGQQVTLRCSPISGHKSVSWYQQVLGQGPQFIFQYYEKEERGRGNFPDRFSARQFPNYSSELNVNALLLGDSALYLCATPGHPEQETGELFFGEGSRLTVL.

The chain has TRBV6-5 and TRBJ1-1; TRBD1 aligns across 7 bases. The junction had 8 bases not matched to a gene; V was cut back by 6 bases and J by 4 bases. From germline, CDR1 is MNHEY and CDR2 SVGAGI. This CDR3 has 14 amino acids. CDR3 sequence (DNA): TGTGCCAGCAGCGCCCAGGGGGTGGGCACTGAAGCTTTCTTT. Translating it yields CASSAQGVGTEAFF.

By frequency in the sample, this clone is medium-sized. The chain uses TRBV6-1 and TRBJ2-2; 9 nucleotides agree with TRBD2. In germline, CDR1 is MNHNS, CDR2 SASEGT. With V trimmed by 2 bases and J by 3 bases, 1 base remained unmatched. This CDR3 spans 15 amino acids. In DNA, the CDR3 is TGTGCCAGCAGTGAAATAGCGGGAGACACCGGGGAGCTGTTTTTT. This codes for CASSEIAGDTGELFF.

This rearrangement joins TRBV19 to TRBJ2-2; 8 bases are shared with TRBD2. With 5 bases clipped from V and 6 bases from J, the junction kept 8 bases outside the gene matches. Germline V CDR1 and CDR2: LNHDA, SQIVND (reference sequence). The CDR3 covers 15 residues. The CDR3: CASSLSGGGAGELFF. The CDR3 DNA reads TGTGCCAGTAGTCTGAGCGGGGGTGGGGCCGGGGAGCTGTTTTTT. The variable domain in full, completed from reference TRBV19 and TRBJ2-2, reads DGGITQSPKYLFRKEGQNVTLSCEQNLNHDAMYWYRQDPGQGLRLIYYSQIVNDFQKGDIAEGYSVSREKKESFPLTVTSAQKNPTAFYLCASSLSGGGAGELFFGEGSRLTVL.

This chain joins TRBV6-5 and TRBJ1-2, with no clear D. Looked up from germline, CDR1 is MNHEY and CDR2 is SVGAGI. V was shortened by 2 bases and J by 8 bases, with 12 bases between the two germline ends. The CDR3 covers 13 residues. As DNA, the CDR3 is TGTGCCAGCAGTTACGACCAGGCTTTGGGCTACACCTTC. Residues: CASSYDQALGYTF.

This CDR3 is CASSFFSFTGGSINEQFF. CDR3 bases: TGTGCCAGCAGCTTTTTCTCTTTTACGGGAGGGAGTATCAATGAGCAGTTCTTC. V is TRBV13 and J is TRBJ2-1; 8 positions agree with TRBD2. The length of the CDR3 is 18 residues. With 3 bases clipped from V and 6 bases from J, the junction kept 16 bases outside the gene matches. Looked up from germline, CDR1 is PRHDT and CDR2 is FYEKMQ (reference sequence).

The chain carries TRBV6-5 and TRBJ2-1, with 10 bases identical to TRBD2. With 4 bases clipped from V and 9 bases from J, the junction kept 6 bases outside the gene matches. The CDR3 covers 14 residues. CDR1 and CDR2 (germline): MNHEY, SVGAGI. The CDR3 spells CASSFSGRRGEQFF. CDR3 nucleotides: TGTGCCAGCAGTTTTAGCGGGAGGCGGGGTGAGCAGTTCTTC.

The CDR3 is CASSPARVVTEQYF. The CDR3 region has the DNA TGTGCCAGCTCACCAGCGAGGGTGGTAACCGAGCAGTACTTC. This chain uses TRBV18 with TRBJ2-7, with D maybe TRBD2 (5 bases). The germline V and J ends were trimmed by 2 bases and 6 bases, with 14 bases remaining between them. Germline V CDR1 and CDR2: KGHSH, LQKENI. The CDR3 covers 14 residues.

The J gene is TRBJ2-7, the V gene TRBV6-5; TRBD2 agrees at 9 bases. Germline trimming cut 8 bases from V and 3 bases from J; bases unmatched to any gene: 5. Germline assignment: CDR1 MNHEY and CDR2 SVGAGI. The CDR3 runs 13 residues. CDR3 DNA sequence: TGTGCCAGCCGACTAGCGGCATACTACGAGCAGTACTTC. It encodes CASRLAAYYEQYF.

The rearrangement uses TRBV10-1 and TRBJ2-3; 8 bases agree with TRBD1. The V gene end was trimmed by 2 bases and the J gene end by 5 bases; junction bases not matched to a gene: 6. Germline CDR1 reads WNHNN; CDR2 reads SYGVQD (reference sequence). CDR3 length: 15 residues. The DNA for the CDR3 is TGCGCCAGCAGTGAGCTGGGACAGGATATAGATACGCAGTATTTT. Residues: CASSELGQDIDTQYF.

The V and J genes are TRBV27 and TRBJ2-2, with 10 bases matching TRBD2. CDR3 length: 15 amino acids. The V gene's germline CDR1 is MNHEY and CDR2 SMNVEV (reference sequence). Trimming cost V 7 bases and J 6 bases; bases outside gene matches: 8. In DNA form, the CDR3 reads TGTGCCAGCAAAGTAAGCGGGAGGGTTCCCGGGGAGCTGTTTTTT. This encodes CASKVSGRVPGELFF.

The CDR3 here is CASSTGTLPTTFF. The CDR3 DNA reads as TGCGCCAGCAGCACCGGGACTCTCCCCACCACGTTCTTC. This chain links TRBV4-1 with TRBJ2-1; D may be TRBD2 (6 bases). This CDR3 has 13 amino acids. CDR1 and CDR2 from the germline V gene are MGHRA and YSYEKL. Trimming pared 5 bases from V and 15 bases from J, leaving 20 bases between.

This clone was seen once. The CDR3 reads CASRRNNEQFF. Here the CDR3 DNA reads TGTGCCAGCAGGAGAAACAATGAGCAGTTCTTC. The V and J genes are TRBV25-1 and TRBJ2-1; no clear D. This CDR3 spans 11 amino acids. V dropped 6 bases and J dropped 5 bases, with 5 bases sitting between them. Germline CDR1 MGHDK, CDR2 SYGVNS.

The V and J genes are TRBV28 and TRBJ1-1; D gene ambiguous. This CDR3 has 13 amino acids. Trimming removed 4 bases at V and 3 bases at J, with 9 bases between. CDR1 and CDR2 from the germline V gene are MDHEN and SYDVKM. The CDR3 DNA is TGTGCCAGCAGTTATCAGTCCGACACTGAAGCTTTCTTT. Residues: CASSYQSDTEAFF.

The chain uses TRBV9 and TRBJ1-5; weak D call: TRBD1 (5 bases). In germline, CDR1 is SGDLS, CDR2 YYNGEE. V lost 4 bases, J lost 5 bases, and 16 bases lay in between. This CDR3 spans 15 amino acids. In nucleotides, the CDR3 is TGTGCCAGCAGCAGGGGTCAGGAAGTACATCAGCCCCAGCATTTT. Protein sequence: CASSRGQEVHQPQHF.

This chain uses TRBV4-1 with TRBJ2-1; weak D call: TRBD2 (6 bases). V was trimmed by 0 bases and J by 1 base, leaving 13 bases between them. The CDR3 consists of 17 residues. Per the germline V gene, CDR1 is MGHRA and CDR2 is YSYEKL. Here the CDR3 DNA reads TGCGCCAGCAGCCAAGATCGGGCGGGGAGTTCCTACAATGAGCAGTTCTTC. This gives the protein CASSQDRAGSSYNEQFF.

The V gene is TRBV5-8, the J gene TRBJ1-2, with TRBD1 as a possible D gene (6 bases). The germline V gene encodes CDR1 SGHTS and CDR2 YDEGEE. The CDR3 covers 13 residues. Trimming took off 3 bases at V and 2 bases at J, with 8 bases between the two ends. CDR3 amino acids: CASSYDRNYGYTF. The CDR3 region has the DNA TGTGCCAGCAGCTATGACAGGAACTATGGCTACACCTTC.

V gene TRBV2 combines with J gene TRBJ1-6; D is perhaps TRBD1 (6 bases). Deletions cut 3 bases from V and 5 bases from J, with 14 bases between. Germline V lookup: CDR1 SNHLY, CDR2 FYNNEI. The CDR3 is 16 amino acids. CDR3 sequence: CASSEIRTANNSPLHF. In DNA form, the CDR3 reads TGTGCCAGCAGTGAGATCCGGACAGCCAATAATTCACCCCTCCACTTT.

The rearrangement links TRBV5-1 to TRBJ2-3; 12 bases agree with TRBD2. This CDR3 is built from 17 residues. Germline trimming cut 2 bases from V and 0 bases from J; bases unmatched to any gene: 4. Germline V gene data show CDR1 as SGHRS and CDR2 as YFSETQ. The CDR3 bases are TGCGCCAGCAGCTTACCACTAGCGGGGGGCAGCACAGATACGCAGTATTTT. Its protein is CASSLPLAGGSTDTQYF.

CDR3 in amino acids: CASSKRQGPETQYF. CDR3 bases: TGTGCCAGCAGTAAGCGTCAGGGTCCGGAGACCCAGTACTTC. This chain joins TRBV6-2 or TRBV6-3 and TRBJ2-5, with D possibly matching TRBD1 (5 bases). The CDR3 contains 14 residues. With 5 bases removed from V and 5 bases from J, the gap between germline ends came to 15 bases. Germline lookup yields CDR1 MNHEY and CDR2 SVGEGT.

This chain uses TRBV4-1 with TRBJ2-3; D ambiguous. CDR3 length equals 17 residues. With 3 bases removed from V and 2 bases from J, the gap between germline ends came to 18 bases. Germline V gene lookup returns CDR1 MGHRA and CDR2 YSYEKL. The CDR3 here is CASSHPTKRPTTDTQYF. CDR3 nucleotides: TGCGCCAGCAGCCACCCCACTAAGCGACCAACCACAGATACGCAGTATTTT.

The genes are TRBV19 and TRBJ1-5, with 9 positions matching TRBD1. Trimming removed 7 bases from V and 8 bases from J; junction bases left unmatched: 6. Looked up from germline, CDR1 is LNHDA and CDR2 is SQIVND (reference sequence). The length of the CDR3 is 13 residues. Here the CDR3 reads CASIPTGGKPQHF. The DNA of the CDR3 is TGTGCCAGTATCCCGACAGGGGGTAAGCCCCAGCATTTT.

This chain uses TRBV6-1 with TRBJ1-5, with TRBD1 as a possible D gene (5 bases). The germline CDR1 and CDR2 sequences are MNHNS and SASEGT. Between the trimmed V and J ends, which lost 3 bases and 6 bases, there was a span of 12 bases. The length of the CDR3 is 14 residues. CDR3 sequence (DNA): TGTGCCAGCAGTGACGCAGGGCGAGCTCAGCCCCAGCATTTT. It translates to CASSDAGRAQPQHF.

This chain connects TRBV4-1 to TRBJ1-1; D perhaps matches TRBD1 (6 bases). Germline CDR1 MGHRA, CDR2 YSYEKL. V lost 3 bases and J lost 7, with 12 bases in between. The CDR3 totals 13 residues. The chain's CDR3 is CASSQESGDEAFF. The DNA of the CDR3 is TGCGCCAGCAGCCAGGAATCAGGGGATGAAGCTTTCTTT.